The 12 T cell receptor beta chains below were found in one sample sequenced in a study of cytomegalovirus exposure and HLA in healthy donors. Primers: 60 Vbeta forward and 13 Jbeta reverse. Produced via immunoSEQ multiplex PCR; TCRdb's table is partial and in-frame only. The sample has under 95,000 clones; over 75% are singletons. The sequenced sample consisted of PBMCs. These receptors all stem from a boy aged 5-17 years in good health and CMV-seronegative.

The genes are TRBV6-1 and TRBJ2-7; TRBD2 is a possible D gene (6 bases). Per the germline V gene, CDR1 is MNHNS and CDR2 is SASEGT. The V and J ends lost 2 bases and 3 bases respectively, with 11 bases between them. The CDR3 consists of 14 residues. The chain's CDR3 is CASSESRGIYEQYF. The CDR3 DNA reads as TGTGCCAGCAGTGAATCCCGGGGGATCTACGAGCAGTACTTC.

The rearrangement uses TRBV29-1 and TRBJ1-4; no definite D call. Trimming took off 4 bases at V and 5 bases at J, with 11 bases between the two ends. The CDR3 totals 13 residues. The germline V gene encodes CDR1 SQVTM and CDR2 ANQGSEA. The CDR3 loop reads CSVARYSNEKLFF. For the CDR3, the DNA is TGCAGCGTTGCTAGGTATTCGAATGAAAAACTGTTTTTT.

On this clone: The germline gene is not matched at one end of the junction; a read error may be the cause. The CDR3 spells CTSSIRDRGPNTEAFF. DNA for the CDR3: TGTACCAGCAGCATCCGGGACAGGGGACCAAACACTGAAGCTTTCTTT. This chain connects TRBV7-9 to TRBJ1-1; 10 bases map to TRBD1. Germline V gives CDR1 SEHNR, CDR2 FQNEAQ (reference sequence). The CDR3 contains 16 residues.

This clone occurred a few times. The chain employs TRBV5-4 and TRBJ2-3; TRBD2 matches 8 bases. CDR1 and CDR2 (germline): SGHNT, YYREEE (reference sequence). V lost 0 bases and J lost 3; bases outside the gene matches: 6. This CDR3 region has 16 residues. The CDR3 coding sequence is TGTGCCAGCAGCTTGGTGAGAACTAGCGGAACAGATACGCAGTATTTT. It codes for CASSLVRTSGTDTQYF. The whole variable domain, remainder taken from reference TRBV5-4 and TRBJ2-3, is ETGVTQSPTHLIKTRGQQVTLRCSSQSGHNTVSWYQQALGQGPQFIFQYYREEENGRGNFPPRFSGLQFPNYSSELNVNALELDDSALYLCASSLVRTSGTDTQYFGPGTRLTVL.

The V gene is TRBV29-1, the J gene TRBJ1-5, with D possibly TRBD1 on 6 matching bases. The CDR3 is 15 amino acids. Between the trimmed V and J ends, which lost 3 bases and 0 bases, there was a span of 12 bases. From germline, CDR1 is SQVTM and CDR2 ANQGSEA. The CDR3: CSVESGHHSNQPQHF. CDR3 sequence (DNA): TGCAGCGTTGAGTCGGGACATCATAGCAATCAGCCCCAGCATTTT.

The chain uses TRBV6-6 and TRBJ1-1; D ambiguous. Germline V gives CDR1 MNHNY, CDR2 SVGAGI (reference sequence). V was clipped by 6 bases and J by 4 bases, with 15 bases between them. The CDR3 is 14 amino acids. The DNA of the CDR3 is TGTGCCAGCAGCCTCCCCGGCCGGGGCACTGAAGCTTTCTTT. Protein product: CASSLPGRGTEAFF.

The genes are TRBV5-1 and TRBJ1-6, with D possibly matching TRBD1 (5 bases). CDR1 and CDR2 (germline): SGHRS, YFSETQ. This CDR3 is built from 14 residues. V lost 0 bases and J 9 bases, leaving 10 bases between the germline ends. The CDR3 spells CASSLVQEGSPLHF. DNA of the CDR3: TGCGCCAGCAGCTTGGTACAGGAGGGTTCACCCCTCCACTTT.

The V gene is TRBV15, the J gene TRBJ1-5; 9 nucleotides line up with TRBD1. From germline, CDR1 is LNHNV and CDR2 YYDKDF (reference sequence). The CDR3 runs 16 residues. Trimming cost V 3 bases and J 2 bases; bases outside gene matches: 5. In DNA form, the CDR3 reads TGTGCCACCAGCAGTAGACAGGGGGTCGGCAATCAGCCCCAGCATTTT. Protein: CATSSRQGVGNQPQHF.

The CDR3 DNA reads TGTGCCAGCGCCAAATGGGCAGGACAGGGTTCCGAGCAGTACTTC. Translating gives CASAKWAGQGSEQYF. The chain links TRBV27 to TRBJ2-7, with TRBD1 identical over 8 bases. Germline V lookup: CDR1 MNHEY, CDR2 SMNVEV (reference sequence). The CDR3 covers 15 residues. The V and J ends lost 8 bases and 6 bases, in that order; junction bases with no gene match: 15.

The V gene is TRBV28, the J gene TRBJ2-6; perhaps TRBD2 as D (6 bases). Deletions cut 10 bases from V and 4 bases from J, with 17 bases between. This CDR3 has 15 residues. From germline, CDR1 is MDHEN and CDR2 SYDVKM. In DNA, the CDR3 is TGTGCCACGCAAGCGTCGGGGGAAGGGGCCAACGTCCTGACTTTC. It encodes CATQASGEGANVLTF.

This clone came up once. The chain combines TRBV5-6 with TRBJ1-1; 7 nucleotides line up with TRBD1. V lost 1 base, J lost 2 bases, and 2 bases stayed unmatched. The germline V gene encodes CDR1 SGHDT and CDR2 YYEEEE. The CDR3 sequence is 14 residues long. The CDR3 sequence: CASSLRGPNTEAFF. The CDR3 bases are TGTGCCAGCAGCTTGAGGGGGCCCAACACTGAAGCTTTCTTT. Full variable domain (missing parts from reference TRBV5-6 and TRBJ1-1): DAGVTQSPTHLIKTRGQQVTLRCSPKSGHDTVSWYQQALGQGPQFIFQYYEEEERQRGNFPDRFSGHQFPNYSSELNVNALLLGDSALYLCASSLRGPNTEAFFGQGTRLTVV.

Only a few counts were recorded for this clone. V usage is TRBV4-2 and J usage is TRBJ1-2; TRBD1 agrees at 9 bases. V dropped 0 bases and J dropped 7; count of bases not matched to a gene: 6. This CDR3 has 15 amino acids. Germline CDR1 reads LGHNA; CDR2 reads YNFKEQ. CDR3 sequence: CASSQDRTGVSGYTF. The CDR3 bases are TGTGCCAGCAGCCAAGATAGGACAGGGGTGTCTGGCTACACCTTC.